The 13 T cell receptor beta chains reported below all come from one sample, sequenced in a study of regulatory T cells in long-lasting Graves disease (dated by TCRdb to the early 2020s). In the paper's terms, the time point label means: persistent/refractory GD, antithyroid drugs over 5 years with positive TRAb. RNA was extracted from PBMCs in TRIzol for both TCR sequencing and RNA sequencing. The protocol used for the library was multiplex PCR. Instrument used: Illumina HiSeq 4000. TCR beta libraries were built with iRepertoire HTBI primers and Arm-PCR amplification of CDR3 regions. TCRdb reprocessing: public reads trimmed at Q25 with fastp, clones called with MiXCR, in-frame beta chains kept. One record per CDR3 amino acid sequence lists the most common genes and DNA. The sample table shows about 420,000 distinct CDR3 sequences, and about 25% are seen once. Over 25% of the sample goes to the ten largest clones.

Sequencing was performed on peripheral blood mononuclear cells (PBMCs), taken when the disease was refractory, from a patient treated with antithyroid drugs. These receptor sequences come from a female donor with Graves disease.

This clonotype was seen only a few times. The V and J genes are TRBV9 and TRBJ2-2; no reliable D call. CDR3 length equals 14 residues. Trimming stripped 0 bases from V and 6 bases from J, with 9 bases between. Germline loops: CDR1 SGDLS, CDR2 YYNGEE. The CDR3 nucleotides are TGTGCCAGCAGCGTAGTTGGTATGGCCGGGGAGCTGTTTTTT. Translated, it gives CASSVVGMAGELFF.

CDR3 amino acids: CASSVAAGRETQYF. Written as DNA, the CDR3 is TGTGCCAGCAGCGTAGCAGCAGGGCGAGAGACCCAGTACTTC. The chain employs TRBV9 and TRBJ2-5; tentative D call: TRBD1 (5 bases). The ends were cut back, 0 bases at V and 4 bases at J, with 10 bases in the middle. The CDR3 covers 14 residues. Germline V gene lookup returns CDR1 SGDLS and CDR2 YYNGEE.

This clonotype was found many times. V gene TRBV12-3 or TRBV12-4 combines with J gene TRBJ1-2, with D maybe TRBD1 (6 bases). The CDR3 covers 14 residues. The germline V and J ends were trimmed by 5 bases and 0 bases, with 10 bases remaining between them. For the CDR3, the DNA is TGTGCCAGCAGTCAGGGGCAGGCTAACTATGGCTACACCTTC. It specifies CASSQGQANYGYTF.

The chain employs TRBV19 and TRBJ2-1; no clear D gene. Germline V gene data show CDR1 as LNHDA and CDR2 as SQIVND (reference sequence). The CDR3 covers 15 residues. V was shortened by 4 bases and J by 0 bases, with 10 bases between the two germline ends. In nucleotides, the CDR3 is TGTGCCAGTAGTAGGTCGTCTTCCTCCTACAATGAGCAGTTCTTC. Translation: CASSRSSSSYNEQFF.

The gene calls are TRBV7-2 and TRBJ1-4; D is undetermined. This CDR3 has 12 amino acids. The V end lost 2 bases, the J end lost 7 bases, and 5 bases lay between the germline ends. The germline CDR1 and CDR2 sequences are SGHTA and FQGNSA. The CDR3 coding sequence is TGTGCCAGCAGCTTATCTACTGAAAAACTGTTTTTT. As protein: CASSLSTEKLFF.

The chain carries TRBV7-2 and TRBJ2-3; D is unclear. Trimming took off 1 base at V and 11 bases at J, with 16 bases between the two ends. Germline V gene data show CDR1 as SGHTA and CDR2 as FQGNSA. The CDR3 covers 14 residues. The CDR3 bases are TGTGCCAGCAGCTTAGGTGTCCGCGCGGTCGGGCAGTATTTT. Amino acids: CASSLGVRAVGQYF.

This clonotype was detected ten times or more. CDR3 residues: CASSPGSIPGELFF. CDR3 DNA: TGTGCCAGCAGCCCTGGGTCCATACCCGGGGAGCTGTTTTTT. The chain couples TRBV7-3 to TRBJ2-2; D uncertain. The germline V and J ends were trimmed by 5 bases and 6 bases, with 13 bases remaining between them. Per the germline V gene, CDR1 is SGHTA and CDR2 is FQGTGA. The length of the CDR3 is 14 residues.

The CDR3 sequence is CSARTSGTPEQFF. As DNA, the CDR3 is TGCAGTGCTAGGACTAGCGGGACTCCCGAGCAGTTCTTC. V gene TRBV20-1 combines with J gene TRBJ2-1; 11 bases agree with TRBD2. Trimming at V came to 3 bases and at J to 10 bases, leaving 5 bases not matched to a gene. The CDR3 has 13 amino acids. Germline assignment: CDR1 DFQATT and CDR2 SNEGSKA (reference sequence).

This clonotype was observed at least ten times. For the CDR3, the DNA is TGTGCCAGCAGACCTAGCGGGAGGGCCGGGAACCGATCCTACGAGCAGTACTTC. This encodes CASRPSGRAGNRSYEQYF. The rearrangement links TRBV12-3 or TRBV12-4 to TRBJ2-7; 12 nucleotides agree with TRBD2. With V trimmed by 6 bases and J by 1 base, 13 bases remained unmatched. This CDR3 is 18 amino acids long.

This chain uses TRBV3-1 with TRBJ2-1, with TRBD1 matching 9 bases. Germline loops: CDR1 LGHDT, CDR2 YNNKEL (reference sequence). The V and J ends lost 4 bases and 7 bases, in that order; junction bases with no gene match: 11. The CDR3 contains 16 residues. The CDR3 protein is CASSRLRDRVFNEQFF. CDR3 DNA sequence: TGTGCCAGCAGCCGATTGAGGGACAGGGTTTTTAATGAGCAGTTCTTC.

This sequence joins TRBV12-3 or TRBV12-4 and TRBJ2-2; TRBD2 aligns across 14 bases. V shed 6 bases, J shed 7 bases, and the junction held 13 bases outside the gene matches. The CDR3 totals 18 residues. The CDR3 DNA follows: TGTGCCAGCAGCCCGGAGGGGGGACTAGCGGGAGTTGTCGGGGAGCTGTTTTTT. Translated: CASSPEGGLAGVVGELFF.

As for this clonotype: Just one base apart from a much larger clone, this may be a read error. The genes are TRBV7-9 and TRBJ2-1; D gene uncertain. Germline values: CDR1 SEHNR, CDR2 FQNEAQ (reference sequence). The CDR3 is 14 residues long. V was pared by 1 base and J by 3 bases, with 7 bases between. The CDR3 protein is CASSLDADYNEQFF. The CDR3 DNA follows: TGTGCCAGCAGCTTAGACGCAGACTACAATGAGCAGTTCTTC. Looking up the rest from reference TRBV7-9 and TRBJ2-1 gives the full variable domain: DTGVSQNPRHKITKRGQNVTFRCDPISEHNRLYWYRQTLGQGPEFLTYFQNEAQLEKSRLLSDRFSAERPKGSFSTLEIQRTEQGDSAMYLCASSLDADYNEQFFGPGTRLTVL.

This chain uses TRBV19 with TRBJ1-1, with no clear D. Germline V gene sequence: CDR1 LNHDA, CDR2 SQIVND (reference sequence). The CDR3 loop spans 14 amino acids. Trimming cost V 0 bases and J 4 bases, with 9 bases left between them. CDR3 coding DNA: TGTGCCAGTAGTATAGATCTATGGGGCACTGAAGCTTTCTTT. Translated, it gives CASSIDLWGTEAFF.